These T cell receptor beta chains were read from a single sample in a study of T cell repertoires in cytomegalovirus infection. Each CDR3 protein gets one entry after TCRdb re-called the reads with MiXCR. The table has roughly 250,000 distinct CDR3 sequences, about 20% seen once. The specimen sequenced was CD8+ T cells from PBMCs. Receptors were obtained from a human donor in good health (CMV status not recorded). Some clones in this sample may be carry-over from other donors' samples. CDR3s include the opening cysteine and the closing phenylalanine or tryptophan. The D gene is left open where the match is weak. Size is omitted from some rows. Given values are once, few, many or a class for expanded clones.

V gene: TRBV7-6
clone size: few
J gene: TRBJ2-7
D gene: -
CDR3 DNA: TGTGCCAGCAGCTTAGTGGAGGGAGGCGAGCAGTACTTC
CDR3 protein: CASSLVEGGEQYF

V gene: TRBV11-1
clone size: few
J gene: TRBJ2-1
D gene: -
CDR3 DNA: TGTGCCAGCAGCGACGGTCGGCATGAGCAGTTCTTC
CDR3 protein: CASSDGRHEQFF

V gene: TRBV4-1
clone size: few
J gene: TRBJ1-1
D gene: -
CDR3 DNA: TGCGCCAGCAGCATTCAGGGTTACACTGAAGCTTTCTTT
CDR3 protein: CASSIQGYTEAFF

V gene: TRBV15
clone size: many
J gene: TRBJ2-7
D gene: TRBD1
CDR3 DNA: TGTGCCACCAGCAGAGATAGGACAGGAAGGTACGAGCAGTACTTC
CDR3 protein: CATSRDRTGRYEQYF

V gene: TRBV2
clone size: few
J gene: TRBJ2-7
D gene: -
CDR3 DNA: TGTGCCAGCAGAAGCAGGACCTACGAGCAGTACTTC
CDR3 protein: CASRSRTYEQYF

V gene: TRBV12-3/TRBV12-4
clone size: -
J gene: TRBJ2-3
D gene: -
CDR3 DNA: TGTGCCAGCAGTTCTCAGGGAGTTCGACCAGATACGCAGTATTTT
CDR3 protein: CASSSQGVRPDTQYF

V gene: TRBV12-3/TRBV12-4
clone size: few
J gene: TRBJ1-2
D gene: -
CDR3 DNA: TGTGCCAGCAGTCTTAAAACGTTAGCTAACTATGGCTACACCTTC
CDR3 protein: CASSLKTLANYGYTF

V gene: TRBV6-2/TRBV6-3
clone size: few
J gene: TRBJ2-2
D gene: TRBD1
CDR3 DNA: TGTGCCAGCAGCCAGACAGGGGACACCGGGGAGCTGTTTTTT
CDR3 protein: CASSQTGDTGELFF

V gene: TRBV13
clone size: few
J gene: TRBJ2-1
D gene: -
CDR3 DNA: TGTGCCTCTGGGTCGGGCAGGGGCGTCAATGAGCAGTTCTTC
CDR3 protein: CASGSGRGVNEQFF

V gene: TRBV12-3/TRBV12-4
clone size: -
J gene: TRBJ2-3
D gene: -
CDR3 DNA: TGTGCCAGCAGTCCCGTAAGCGACACAGATACGCAGTATTTT
CDR3 protein: CASSPVSDTDTQYF

V gene: TRBV27
clone size: few
J gene: TRBJ2-1
D gene: -
CDR3 DNA: TGTGCCAGCAGTTTATCAAGGGGTTACAATGAGCAGTTCTTC
CDR3 protein: CASSLSRGYNEQFF

V gene: TRBV2
clone size: -
J gene: TRBJ2-7
D gene: TRBD1
CDR3 DNA: TGTGCCAGCAGTCCCCCTGGGACAGGGTTGCACGAGCAGTACTTC
CDR3 protein: CASSPPGTGLHEQYF

V gene: TRBV29-1
clone size: few
J gene: TRBJ1-2
D gene: -
CDR3 DNA: TGCAGCGTTGAAGATCTTACCCCCTATGGCTACACCTTC
CDR3 protein: CSVEDLTPYGYTF

V gene: TRBV6-1
clone size: -
J gene: TRBJ2-2
D gene: -
CDR3 DNA: TGTGCCAGCAGTGATTCCCTATGGAGGGGTTGGACCGGGGAGCTGTTTTTT
CDR3 protein: CASSDSLWRGWTGELFF

V gene: TRBV12-3/TRBV12-4
clone size: few
J gene: TRBJ2-3
D gene: -
CDR3 DNA: TGTGCCAGCAGTTTAGCGGGGGCCCGGGATACGCAGTATTTT
CDR3 protein: CASSLAGARDTQYF

V gene: TRBV20-1
clone size: -
J gene: TRBJ2-7
D gene: -
CDR3 DNA: TGCAGTGCGCGGGACTTCTCCTACGAGCAGTACTTC
CDR3 protein: CSARDFSYEQYF

V gene: TRBV12-3/TRBV12-4
clone size: few
J gene: TRBJ2-1
D gene: -
CDR3 DNA: TGTGCCAGCAGTTTGCGCGGGCCCCTAGGGGAGCAGTTCTTC
CDR3 protein: CASSLRGPLGEQFF

V gene: TRBV5-4
clone size: few
J gene: TRBJ2-1
D gene: TRBD2
CDR3 DNA: TGTGCCAGCAGAACTAGCGGGGGGACCTACAATGAGCAGTTCTTC
CDR3 protein: CASRTSGGTYNEQFF

V gene: TRBV12-3/TRBV12-4
clone size: many
J gene: TRBJ2-7
D gene: -
CDR3 DNA: TGTGCCAGCAGTTTCGGCCGGGCGGACAGAATGTACTTC
CDR3 protein: CASSFGRADRMYF

V gene: TRBV7-6
clone size: -
J gene: TRBJ2-1
D gene: -
CDR3 DNA: TGTGCCAGCAGGCGACTAGATACTATGGCCTACAATGAGCAGTTCTTC
CDR3 protein: CASRRLDTMAYNEQFF

V gene: TRBV6-5
clone size: -
J gene: TRBJ2-1
D gene: -
CDR3 DNA: TGTGCCAGCAGTGACGGGACTTTCAATGAGCAGTTCTTC
CDR3 protein: CASSDGTFNEQFF

V gene: TRBV9
clone size: -
J gene: TRBJ2-4
D gene: TRBD1
CDR3 DNA: TGTGCCAGCAGCGTAGAGACAGGGGGGGACCGGTACTTC
CDR3 protein: CASSVETGGDRYF

V gene: TRBV7-9
clone size: -
J gene: TRBJ1-2
D gene: -
CDR3 DNA: TGTGCCACCCAGGTTGCTTTAACTAACTATGGCTACACCTTC
CDR3 protein: CATQVALTNYGYTF

V gene: TRBV4-1
clone size: -
J gene: TRBJ2-3
D gene: TRBD2
CDR3 DNA: TGCGCCAGCAGCGACGGGACTAGCGGGGAAGGAGATACGCAGTATTTT
CDR3 protein: CASSDGTSGEGDTQYF

V gene: TRBV2
clone size: few
J gene: TRBJ2-2
D gene: TRBD1
CDR3 DNA: TGTGCCAGCAGTCATGGACAGGGTTCAGGCACCGGGGAGCTGTTTTTT
CDR3 protein: CASSHGQGSGTGELFF

V gene: TRBV7-6
clone size: many
J gene: TRBJ2-1
D gene: -
CDR3 DNA: TGTGCCAGCAGCTTAGAGGGGGATGAGCAGTTCTTC
CDR3 protein: CASSLEGDEQFF

V gene: TRBV20-1
clone size: few
J gene: TRBJ2-7
D gene: -
CDR3 DNA: TGCAGTGCTAGAGATACCCAACCGATCTCCACCCGCTACGAGCAGTACTTC
CDR3 protein: CSARDTQPISTRYEQYF

V gene: TRBV7-9
clone size: many
J gene: TRBJ2-2
D gene: -
CDR3 DNA: TGTGCCAGCAGCTTACAACAATCTCCGAACACCGGGGAGCTGTTTTTT
CDR3 protein: CASSLQQSPNTGELFF

V gene: TRBV9
clone size: -
J gene: TRBJ1-1
D gene: -
CDR3 DNA: TGTGCCAGCAGCCCATACGAGACTGAAGCTTTCTTT
CDR3 protein: CASSPYETEAFF

V gene: TRBV7-8
clone size: medium-sized
J gene: TRBJ2-3
D gene: TRBD2
CDR3 DNA: TGTGCCAGCAGTCGGACTAGCGGGATCACAGATACGCAGTATTTT
CDR3 protein: CASSRTSGITDTQYF

V gene: TRBV7-8
clone size: many
J gene: TRBJ2-7
D gene: TRBD1
CDR3 DNA: TGTGCCAGCAGCTTAGCGCAGTTAACAGGGGATTCCTACGAGCAGTACTTC
CDR3 protein: CASSLAQLTGDSYEQYF